This TCR beta chain came from a study of T cells after yellow fever vaccination. It was through 5'RACE template switching that TCR cDNA was made, with a universal primer site and UMIs added. MiXCR was run by TCRdb on the 5' RACE reads, yielding one entry per CDR3 protein. The sample includes some 350,000 distinct CDR3 sequences, 8% to 10% seen only once; the top ten take under 20%. The V gene's germline CDR1 is SGHTA and CDR2 FQGNSA. V lost 6 bases to trimming and J lost 4 bases, with 16 bases between them. This CDR3 comprises 14 residues. The TCR sequence derives from a man between 18 and 35 years old who received the YFV17D yellow fever vaccine. The chain recombines TRBV7-2 with TRBJ2-7; TRBD1 is a possible D gene (6 bases). This material consisted of PBMCs, taken on the day of the first yellow fever vaccination. This CDR3 reads CASRSRDKSYEQYF. In DNA, the CDR3 is TGTGCCAGCAGGTCGAGGGACAAATCTTACGAGCAGTACTTC.